In this sample, the clone carrying this T cell receptor (beta chain) turned up a few times. Its antigen is undetermined. This entry comes from a study of a mutant IDH1 vaccine in newly diagnosed glioma. From germline, CDR1 is SEHNR and CDR2 FQNEAQ (reference sequence). The V gene lost 1 base and the J gene lost 3 bases, with 15 bases spanning the gap. The CDR3 contains 16 residues. Measured with immunoSEQ multiplex PCR; TCRdb has only the in-frame clones, and not every one. The table has 45,000 to 55,000 clones, 65% to 80% seen once; the top ten hold approximately 6.8%. Time point given: week 35, safety follow-up. Topical imiquimod accompanied each vaccine dose, which consisted of 300 ug of mutant IDH1 20-mer peptide. At weeks 1, 3, 5, 7, 11, 15, 19 and 23, patients received a vaccination, eight in all.

This TCR derives from a middle-aged man with glioma. The chain recombines TRBV7-9 with TRBJ1-2; D may be TRBD1 (5 bases). The sequenced sample was PBMCs, obtained from a glioma patient whose treatment included an IDH1 peptide vaccine. CDR3 DNA: TGTGCCAGCAGCTTAGGAGGTACGACAGAAGACTATGGCTACACCTTC. Translating it yields CASSLGGTTEDYGYTF.